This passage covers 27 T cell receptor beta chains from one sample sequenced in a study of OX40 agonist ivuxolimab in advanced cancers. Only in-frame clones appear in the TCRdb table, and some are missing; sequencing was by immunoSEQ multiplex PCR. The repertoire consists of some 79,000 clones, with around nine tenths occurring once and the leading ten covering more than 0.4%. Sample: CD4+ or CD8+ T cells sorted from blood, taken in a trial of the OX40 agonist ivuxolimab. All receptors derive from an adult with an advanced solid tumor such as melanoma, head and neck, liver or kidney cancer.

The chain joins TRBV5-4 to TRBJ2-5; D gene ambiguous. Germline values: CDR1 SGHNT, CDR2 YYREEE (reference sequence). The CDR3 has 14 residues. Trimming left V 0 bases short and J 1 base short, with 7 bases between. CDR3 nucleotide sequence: TGTGCCAGCAGCTTGGGAAGGTTCCAAGAGACCCAGTACTTC. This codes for CASSLGRFQETQYF. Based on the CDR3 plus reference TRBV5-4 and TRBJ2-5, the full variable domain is ETGVTQSPTHLIKTRGQQVTLRCSSQSGHNTVSWYQQALGQGPQFIFQYYREEENGRGNFPPRFSGLQFPNYSSELNVNALELDDSALYLCASSLGRFQETQYFGPGTRLLVL.

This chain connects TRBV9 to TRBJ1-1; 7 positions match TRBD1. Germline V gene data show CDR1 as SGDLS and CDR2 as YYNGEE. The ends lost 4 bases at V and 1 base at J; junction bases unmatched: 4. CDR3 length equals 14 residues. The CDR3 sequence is CASSPRQGNTEAFF. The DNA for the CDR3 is TGTGCCAGCAGCCCGAGACAGGGGAACACTGAAGCTTTCTTT.

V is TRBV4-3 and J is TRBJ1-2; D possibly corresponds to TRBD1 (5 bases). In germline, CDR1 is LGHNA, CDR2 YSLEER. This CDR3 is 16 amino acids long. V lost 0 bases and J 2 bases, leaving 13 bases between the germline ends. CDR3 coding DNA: TGCGCCAGCAGCCAAGATTTTCAGGGACCCAACTATGGCTACACCTTC. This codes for CASSQDFQGPNYGYTF.

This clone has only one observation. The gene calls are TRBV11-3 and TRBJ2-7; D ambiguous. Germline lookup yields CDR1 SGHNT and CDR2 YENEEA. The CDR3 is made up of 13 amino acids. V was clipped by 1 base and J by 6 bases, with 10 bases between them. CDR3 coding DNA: TGTGCCAGCAGCTTAGTTGGTACGGGCGAGCAGTACTTC. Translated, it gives CASSLVGTGEQYF.

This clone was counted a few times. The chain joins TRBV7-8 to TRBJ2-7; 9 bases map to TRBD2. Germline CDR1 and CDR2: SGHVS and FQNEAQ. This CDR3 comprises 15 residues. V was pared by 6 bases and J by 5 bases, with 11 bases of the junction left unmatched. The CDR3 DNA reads TGTGCCAGCAGTTTCGGGTCTAGCGGGACCCACGAGCAGTACTTC. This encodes CASSFGSSGTHEQYF.

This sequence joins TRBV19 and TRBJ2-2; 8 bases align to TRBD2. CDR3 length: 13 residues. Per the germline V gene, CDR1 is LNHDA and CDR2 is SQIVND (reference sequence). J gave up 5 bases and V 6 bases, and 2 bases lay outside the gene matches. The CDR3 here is CASSPGGTGELFF. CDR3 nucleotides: TGTGCCAGTAGCCCGGGGGGGACCGGGGAGCTGTTTTTT.

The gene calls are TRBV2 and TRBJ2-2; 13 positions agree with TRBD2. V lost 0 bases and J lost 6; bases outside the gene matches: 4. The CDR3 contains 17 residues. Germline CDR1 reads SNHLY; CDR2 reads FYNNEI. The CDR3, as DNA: TGTGCCAGCAGTGAAGCTTGGACTAGCGGGAGTCCCGGGGAGCTGTTTTTT. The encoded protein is CASSEAWTSGSPGELFF.

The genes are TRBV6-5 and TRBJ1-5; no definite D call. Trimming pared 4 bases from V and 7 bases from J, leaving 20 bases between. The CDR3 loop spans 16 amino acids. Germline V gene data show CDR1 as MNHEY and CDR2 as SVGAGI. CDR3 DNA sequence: TGTGCCAGCAGTTCCGGAGGGTCCCTGTACACCCAGCCCCAGCATTTT. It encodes CASSSGGSLYTQPQHF.

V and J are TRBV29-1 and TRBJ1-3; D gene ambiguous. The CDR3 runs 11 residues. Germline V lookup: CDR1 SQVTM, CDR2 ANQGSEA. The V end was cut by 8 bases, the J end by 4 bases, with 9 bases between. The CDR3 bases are TGCAGCCTCCAGTGGGGAAACACCATATATTTT. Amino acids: CSLQWGNTIYF.

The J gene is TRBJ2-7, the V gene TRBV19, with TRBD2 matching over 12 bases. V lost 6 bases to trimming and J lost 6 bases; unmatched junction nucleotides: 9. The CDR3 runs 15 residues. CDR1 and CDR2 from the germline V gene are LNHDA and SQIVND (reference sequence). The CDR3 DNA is TGTGCCAGTAGCCTATACCGACTAGCGGGAGCCGAGCAGTACTTC. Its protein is CASSLYRLAGAEQYF.

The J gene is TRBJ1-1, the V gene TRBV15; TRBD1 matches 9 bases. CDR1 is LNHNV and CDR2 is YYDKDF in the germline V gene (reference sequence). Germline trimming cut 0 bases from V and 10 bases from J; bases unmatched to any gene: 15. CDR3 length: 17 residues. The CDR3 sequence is CATSRDLQQGARLGAFF. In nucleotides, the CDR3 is TGTGCCACCAGCAGAGATCTCCAACAGGGGGCCAGATTAGGAGCTTTCTTT.

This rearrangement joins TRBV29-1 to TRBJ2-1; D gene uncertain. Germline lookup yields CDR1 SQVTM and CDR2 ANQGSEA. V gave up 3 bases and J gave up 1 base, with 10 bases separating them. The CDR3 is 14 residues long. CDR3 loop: CSVEVSVSYNEQFF. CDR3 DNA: TGCAGCGTTGAGGTAAGCGTATCCTACAATGAGCAGTTCTTC.

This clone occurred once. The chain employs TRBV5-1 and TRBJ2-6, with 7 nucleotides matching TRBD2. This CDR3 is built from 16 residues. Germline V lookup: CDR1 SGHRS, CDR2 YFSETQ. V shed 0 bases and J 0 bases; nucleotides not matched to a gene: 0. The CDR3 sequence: CASSLGTSSGANVLTF. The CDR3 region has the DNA TGCGCCAGCAGCTTGGGGACTAGCTCTGGGGCCAACGTCCTGACTTTC. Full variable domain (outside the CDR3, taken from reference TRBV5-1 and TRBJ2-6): KAGVTQTPRYLIKTRGQQVTLSCSPISGHRSVSWYQQTPGQGLQFLFEYFSETQRNKGNFPGRFSGRQFSNSRSEMNVSTLELGDSALYLCASSLGTSSGANVLTFGAGSRLTVL.

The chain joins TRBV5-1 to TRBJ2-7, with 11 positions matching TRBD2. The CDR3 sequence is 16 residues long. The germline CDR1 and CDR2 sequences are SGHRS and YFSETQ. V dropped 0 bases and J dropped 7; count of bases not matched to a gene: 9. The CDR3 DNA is TGCGCCAGCAGCTTGGCCGGGGTAGCGGGAGGGCGGGAGCAGTACTTC. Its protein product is CASSLAGVAGGREQYF.

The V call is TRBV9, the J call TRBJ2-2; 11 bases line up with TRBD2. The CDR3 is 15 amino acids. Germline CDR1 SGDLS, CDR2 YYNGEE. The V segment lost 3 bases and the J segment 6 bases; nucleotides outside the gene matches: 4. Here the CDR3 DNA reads TGTGCCAGCAGCGGAAGGACTAGCGGGCCCGGGGAGCTGTTTTTT. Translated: CASSGRTSGPGELFF.

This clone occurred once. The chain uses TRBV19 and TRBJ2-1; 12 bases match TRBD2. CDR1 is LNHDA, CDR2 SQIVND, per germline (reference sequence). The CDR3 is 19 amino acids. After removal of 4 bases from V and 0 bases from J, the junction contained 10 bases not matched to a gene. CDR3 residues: CASSSGVASGRASYNEQFF. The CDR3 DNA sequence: TGTGCCAGTAGTAGCGGAGTAGCTAGCGGGAGGGCCTCCTACAATGAGCAGTTCTTC.

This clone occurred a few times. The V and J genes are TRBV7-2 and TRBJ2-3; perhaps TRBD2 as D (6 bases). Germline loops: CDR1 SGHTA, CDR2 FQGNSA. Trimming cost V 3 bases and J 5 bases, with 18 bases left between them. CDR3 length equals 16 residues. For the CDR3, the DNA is TGTGCCAGCAGCTTGCGTCTTGAGGGAGCGGGAGATACGCAGTATTTT. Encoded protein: CASSLRLEGAGDTQYF.

The CDR3 DNA follows: TGTGCCAGCAGCATACTTGAGAGGATTGAAGCTTTCTTT. Translated, it gives CASSILERIEAFF. V gene TRBV7-9 combines with J gene TRBJ1-1; no clear D gene. CDR3 length: 13 amino acids. Germline V CDR1 and CDR2: SEHNR, FQNEAQ (reference sequence). V shed 5 bases and J shed 7 bases, with 14 bases lying between them.

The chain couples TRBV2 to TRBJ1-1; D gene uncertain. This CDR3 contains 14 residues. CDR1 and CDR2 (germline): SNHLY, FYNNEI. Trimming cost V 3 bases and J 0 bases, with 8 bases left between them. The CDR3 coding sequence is TGTGCCAGCAGTGACCCCGGGTTGAACACTGAAGCTTTCTTT. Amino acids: CASSDPGLNTEAFF. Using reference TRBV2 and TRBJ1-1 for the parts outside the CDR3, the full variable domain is EPEVTQTPSHQVTQMGQEVILRCVPISNHLYFYWYRQILGQKVEFLVSFYNNEISEKSEIFDDQFSVERPDGSNFTLKIRSTKLEDSAMYFCASSDPGLNTEAFFGQGTRLTVV.

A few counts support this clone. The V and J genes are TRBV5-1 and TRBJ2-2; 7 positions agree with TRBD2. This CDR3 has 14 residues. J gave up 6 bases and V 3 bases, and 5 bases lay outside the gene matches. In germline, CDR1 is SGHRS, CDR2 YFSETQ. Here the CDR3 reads CASSWGGSSGELFF. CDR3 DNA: TGCGCCAGCAGCTGGGGAGGGAGCTCCGGGGAGCTGTTTTTT.

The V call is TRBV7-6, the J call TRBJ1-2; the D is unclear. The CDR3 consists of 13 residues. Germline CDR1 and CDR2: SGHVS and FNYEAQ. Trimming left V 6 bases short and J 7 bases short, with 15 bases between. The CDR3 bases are TGTGCCAGCAGTCATAGTGGGAGTCTTGGCTACACCTTC. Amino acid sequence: CASSHSGSLGYTF.

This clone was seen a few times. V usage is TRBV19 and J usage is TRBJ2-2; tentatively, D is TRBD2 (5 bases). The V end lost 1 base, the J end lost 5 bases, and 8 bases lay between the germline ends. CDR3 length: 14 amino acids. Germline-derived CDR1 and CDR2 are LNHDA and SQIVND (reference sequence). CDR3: CASSIGRGTGELFF. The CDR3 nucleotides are TGTGCCAGTAGTATAGGTCGAGGGACCGGGGAGCTGTTTTTT. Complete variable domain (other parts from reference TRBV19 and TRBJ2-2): DGGITQSPKYLFRKEGQNVTLSCEQNLNHDAMYWYRQDPGQGLRLIYYSQIVNDFQKGDIAEGYSVSREKKESFPLTVTSAQKNPTAFYLCASSIGRGTGELFFGEGSRLTVL.

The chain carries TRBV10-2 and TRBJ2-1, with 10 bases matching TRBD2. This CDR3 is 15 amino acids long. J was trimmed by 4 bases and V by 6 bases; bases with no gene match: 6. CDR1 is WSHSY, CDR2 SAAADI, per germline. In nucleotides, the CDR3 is TGCGCCAGCAGCTACCTAGCGGGGGAGTACAATGAGCAGTTCTTC. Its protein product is CASSYLAGEYNEQFF.

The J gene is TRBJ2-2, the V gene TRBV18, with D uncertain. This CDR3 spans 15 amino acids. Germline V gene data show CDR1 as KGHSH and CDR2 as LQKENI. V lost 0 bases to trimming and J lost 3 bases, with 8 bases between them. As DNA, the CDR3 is TGTGCCAGCTCACCACCGCCAGGAGACACCGGGGAGCTGTTTTTT. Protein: CASSPPPGDTGELFF.

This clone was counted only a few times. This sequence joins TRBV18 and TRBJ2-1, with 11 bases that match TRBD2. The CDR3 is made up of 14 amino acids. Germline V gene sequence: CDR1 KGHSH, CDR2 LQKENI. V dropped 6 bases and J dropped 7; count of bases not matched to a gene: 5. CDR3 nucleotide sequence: TGTGCCAGCTCGGAGACTAGCGGGATTAATGAGCAGTTCTTC. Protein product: CASSETSGINEQFF. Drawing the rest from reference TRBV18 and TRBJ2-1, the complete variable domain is NAGVMQNPRHLVRRRGQEARLRCSPMKGHSHVYWYRQLPEEGLKFMVYLQKENIIDESGMPKERFSAEFPKEGPSILRIQQVVRGDSAAYFCASSETSGINEQFFGPGTRLTVL.

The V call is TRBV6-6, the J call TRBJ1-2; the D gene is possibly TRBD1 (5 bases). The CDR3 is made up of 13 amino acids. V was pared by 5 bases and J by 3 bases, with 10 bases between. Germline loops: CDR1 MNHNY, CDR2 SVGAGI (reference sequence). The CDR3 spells CASSPQGHYGYTF. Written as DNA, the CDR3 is TGTGCCAGCAGTCCCCAGGGACACTATGGCTACACCTTC.

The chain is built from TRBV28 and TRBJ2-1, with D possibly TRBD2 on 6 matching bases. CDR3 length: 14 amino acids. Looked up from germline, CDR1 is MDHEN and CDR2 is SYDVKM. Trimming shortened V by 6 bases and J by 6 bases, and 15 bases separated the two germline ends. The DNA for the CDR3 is TGTGCCAGCAGCCGGGGGACTGTTGTCAATGAGCAGTTCTTC. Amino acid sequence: CASSRGTVVNEQFF.